This TCR beta chain emerged from a study of blood T cells in healthy people across ages (dated by TCRdb to about 2015). Background for the entire study: In model experiments, template switching captured about one uniquely barcoded TCR beta cDNA molecule for every two T cells. To track age-related changes in TCR beta repertoire diversity, the study relied on deep sequencing normalized with unique cDNA molecular identifiers. The donors were divided into four age groups: young (average approximately 15 years), middle-aged (roughly 42), aged (about 60) and long-lived (more than 75). For two donors (one aged 18 to 30 and one aged 80 or older), the study analyzed two additional independent replicas of 1 million unique cDNA reads from the same blood draw.

There are many counts of this clonotype. This receptor's antigen is unknown. Base qualities were left out, and no much larger clone turns up one base away. Looking up the germline V gene (reference sequence) yields CDR1 DFQATT and CDR2 SNEGSKA. The CDR3 numbers 14 residues from cysteine through phenylalanine. Only the CDR3 part of the read is kept: 42 bases, read in frame from the first base. The 40 or so donors, aged about 6 to 90 years, were systemically healthy Caucasian individuals from Russia. Approximately 9.7 milliliters of peripheral blood were drawn from each donor into EDTA-treated Vacutainer tubes. Ficoll-Paque density-gradient centrifugation was used to isolate PBMCs, with at least 6.5 million obtained per sample. Trizol reagent was used to extract total RNA from the PBMCs, yielding at least 6 micrograms per sample. For every donor, flow cytometry on a PBMC aliquot measured the percentage of naive CD45RAhigh/CD27high T cells.

Libraries were made using 5' RACE. Reads for this sample came from an Illumina HiSeq 2500. A second PCR of about 7 to 12 cycles was run with a J-beta primer mix and a sample-barcoded 5' primer. A template-switch 5' adaptor carrying 12 random nucleotides introduced a unique molecular identifier onto each TCR beta cDNA molecule. At least 3 million CDR3-containing paired-end reads were obtained from each sample. First-strand cDNA synthesis was performed from all RNA using the Mint cDNA synthesis kit, with priming by a TRBC-specific oligonucleotide. Following uracil-DNA glycosylase treatment, all cDNA underwent a first 18-cycle PCR with the universal primers M1SS and BC2_uni_R. On the authors' methods: Each sample was normalized by randomly selecting 1 million high-quality reads, each carrying a distinct molecular identifier. Reads with shared molecular identifiers were discarded instead of being binned into consensus sequences. MiTCR, run with a Q25 quality threshold and the strictest error-elimination algorithm, handled CDR3 identification, clonotype clustering and error correction. A nonparametric unseen species model using Euler transformation provided a lower-bound estimate of total TCR beta diversity. The raw public data were reprocessed by TCRdb itself: fastp quality trimming at Q25, MiXCR clonotype calling, in-frame beta chains only. A single entry per CDR3 protein holds the most common genes and DNA from its merged rows. The V and J calls were determined by TCRdb, not by the authors. The sample includes approximately 900,000 distinct CDR3 sequences, with about 28% observed a single time. The ten biggest clones cover approximately 10% of the sample.

Findings and caveats that apply to the study as a whole: Total diversity estimates from one million sequenced T cells were considered lower bounds and underestimates. Observed TCR beta diversity correlated strongly with the percentage of naive T cells measured by flow cytometry. Compared with the aged group, the long-lived group had more naive CD4+ T cells, fewer expanded clones and increased TCR diversity, a pattern suggesting age selection. Because profiling used bulk unsorted PBMCs, naive and antigen-experienced compartments could not be compared conclusively. Because the CMV infection status of the donors was unknown, age-related changes in expanded clonotypes may potentially have been confounded. Observed TCR beta diversity per million T cells fell roughly linearly with age, and a significant reduction was already apparent by age around 39.

The same data also contributed to another study, on T cells of mothers and their children. As that second study puts it: Donors were nine systemically healthy Caucasian individuals: three mothers and their six children. cDNA synthesis consumed the entire amount of extracted RNA, loaded at about 1.6 ug RNA in each 15 ul reaction. In the second PCR, sample barcodes and 2-4 random nucleotides were introduced via the M1S primer. Each mother yielded over 9 million TCR beta CDR3 reads and each child 2.5 million to 3 million reads. Thymic selection shapes the output of TCR recombination in a similar way in related and unrelated pairs, and inherited differences have a minor effect. Normalized repertoire overlap in related mother-child pairs was always slightly higher than in unrelated mother-child pairs, but the difference was never significant. No persistent microchimeric T cell clones were detected, at a sensitivity of roughly 93 clones per million clonotypes. In the study, deep NGS was used to compare the TCR beta repertoires of mothers and children, and features distinguishing related mother-child pairs from unrelated individuals were sought. The mean age was approximately 41 +/- 4 years for the mothers and roughly 10 +/- 4 years for the children. Libraries were sequenced on Illumina HiSeq 2000 with 100+100 nt paired-end reads after adapter ligation with NEBNext reagents. Mother and child libraries were prepared a month apart and sequenced in separate runs to prevent cross-contamination. For each donor, between 500,000 and 2,000,000 distinct TCR beta clonotypes were identified. Naive TCR beta clonotypes were estimated from low-frequency clonotypes matched to each donor's FACS-determined naive share, without sorting.

The chain was built from TRBV20-1 and TRBJ2-7, with 7 middle bases fitting TRBD2. Sequenced sample: blood. This TCR derives from a woman aged 40 to 49 in good health. CDR3 region: CSAVVSGAVQEQYF. The nucleotide sequence is given as TGCAGCGCTGTCGTGAGCGGGGCGGTTCAAGAGCAGTACTTC.